These 21 T cell receptor beta chains were all obtained from the same sample, sequenced in a study of blood T cells in healthy people across ages. Primers used in a second PCR of about 6 to 11 cycles were a sample-barcoded 5' primer and a J-beta primer mix. TCRdb fed the 5' RACE reads into MiXCR, producing one record per CDR3 protein. The data show roughly 800,000 distinct CDR3 sequences, over 45% seen once. Sequencing was performed on blood. The source is a man aged 30-40 years in good health.

CDR3 in amino acids: CASAGWTSGYQETQYF. CDR3 nucleotide sequence: TGTGCCAGCGCAGGTTGGACTAGCGGTTACCAAGAGACCCAGTACTTC. This chain links TRBV12-3 or TRBV12-4 with TRBJ2-5; 10 positions agree with TRBD2. Germline trimming cut 8 bases from V and 0 bases from J; bases unmatched to any gene: 9. The CDR3 has 16 residues.

The chain is built from TRBV7-2 and TRBJ2-5; D might be TRBD1 (5 bases). CDR1 and CDR2 from the germline V gene are SGHTA and FQGNSA. The V gene lost 5 bases and the J gene lost 2 bases, with 12 bases spanning the gap. The CDR3 runs 14 residues. The CDR3 DNA reads TGTGCCAGCAGCCCAGACAGAATTCAAGAGACCCAGTACTTC. Translation gives CASSPDRIQETQYF.

The V gene is TRBV9, the J gene TRBJ2-5; tentatively, D is TRBD1 (6 bases). Germline assignment: CDR1 SGDLS and CDR2 YYNGEE. This CDR3 contains 15 residues. Between the trimmed V and J ends, which lost 1 base and 2 bases, there was a span of 12 bases. This CDR3 is CASSVIGDTQETQYF. In DNA, the CDR3 is TGTGCCAGCAGCGTAATTGGGGACACACAAGAGACCCAGTACTTC.

This clonotype was observed a few times. The rearrangement joins TRBV5-1 to TRBJ2-1; 9 bases fit TRBD1. The CDR3 loop spans 17 amino acids. The V gene's germline CDR1 is SGHRS and CDR2 YFSETQ. The V and J ends lost 2 bases and 1 base, in that order; junction bases with no gene match: 7. The CDR3 is CASSFSLQGASYNEQFF. The CDR3 DNA reads as TGCGCCAGCAGCTTTTCCCTACAGGGGGCATCCTACAATGAGCAGTTCTTC.

This clonotype was seen just once. The chain employs TRBV7-2 and TRBJ1-6, with D uncertain. V lost 3 bases to trimming and J lost 9 bases, with 12 bases between them. The germline CDR1 and CDR2 sequences are SGHTA and FQGNSA. The CDR3 has 14 amino acids. The CDR3: CASSFYAGTSPLHF. As DNA, the CDR3 is TGTGCCAGCAGCTTTTATGCCGGAACTTCACCCCTCCACTTT. The entire variable domain, with the rest obtained from reference TRBV7-2 and TRBJ1-6, is as follows: GAGVSQSPSNKVTEKGKDVELRCDPISGHTALYWYRQSLGQGLEFLIYFQGNSAPDKSGLPSDRFSAERTGGSVSTLTIQRTQQEDSAVYLCASSFYAGTSPLHFGNGTRLTVT.

J is TRBJ2-1 and V is TRBV24-1, with 14 bases that match TRBD2. The CDR3 extends over 16 amino acids. After removal of 5 bases from V and 8 bases from J, the junction contained 7 bases not matched to a gene. Germline loops: CDR1 KGHDR, CDR2 SFDVKD. The CDR3 nucleotides are TGTGCCACCAGTGCCTTGACTAGCGGGAGGGCGTATGAGCAGTTCTTC. Its protein is CATSALTSGRAYEQFF.

This clonotype came up once. The chain uses TRBV5-1 and TRBJ2-7; unclear D gene. This CDR3 is 13 amino acids long. The V and J ends lost 3 bases and 4 bases respectively, with 11 bases between them. Germline lookup yields CDR1 SGHRS and CDR2 YFSETQ. The CDR3, as DNA: TGCGCCAGCAGCTCCAGCTTTCTATACGAGCAGTACTTC. Protein product: CASSSSFLYEQYF.

This clonotype was seen a few times. The chain recombines TRBV4-2 with TRBJ2-1, with D unresolved. V lost 4 bases and J lost 6, with 10 bases in between. Germline V gene lookup returns CDR1 LGHNA and CDR2 YNFKEQ. The CDR3 spans 13 residues. The CDR3 protein is CASSRDDGNEQFF. CDR3 DNA: TGTGCCAGCAGCCGGGATGACGGCAATGAGCAGTTCTTC.

This sequence joins TRBV29-1 and TRBJ2-5; D not resolved. From germline, CDR1 is SQVTM and CDR2 ANQGSEA. Trimming took 4 bases from V and 0 from J, leaving 9 bases between them. The CDR3 length is 13 residues. CDR3 sequence reads: CSVGPRNQETQYF. CDR3 sequence (DNA): TGCAGCGTTGGCCCCAGGAACCAAGAGACCCAGTACTTC.

This clonotype showed up just a few times. The rearrangement links TRBV11-2 to TRBJ2-5; D not certain. V lost 3 bases to trimming and J lost 5 bases, with 16 bases between them. Germline-derived CDR1 and CDR2 are SGHAT and FQNNGV. The CDR3 covers 15 residues. The CDR3 region is CASSFGPNQIETQYF. As DNA, the CDR3 is TGTGCCAGCAGCTTCGGCCCCAACCAAATTGAGACCCAGTACTTC.

In nucleotides, the CDR3 is TGTGCCAGCAGCTTAGAGGGCGGGGGGGACAATGAGCAGTACTTC. Translated, it gives CASSLEGGGDNEQYF. The chain uses TRBV7-2 and TRBJ2-7; 9 bases map to TRBD2. V was clipped by 1 base and J by 7 bases; unmatched bases: 8. The CDR3 contains 15 residues. The germline V gene has CDR1 SGHTA and CDR2 FQGNSA. Variable domain in full (rest from reference TRBV7-2 and TRBJ2-7): GAGVSQSPSNKVTEKGKDVELRCDPISGHTALYWYRQSLGQGLEFLIYFQGNSAPDKSGLPSDRFSAERTGGSVSTLTIQRTQQEDSAVYLCASSLEGGGDNEQYFGPGTRLTVT.

The genes are TRBV20-1 and TRBJ2-7; D unclear. V gave up 3 bases and J gave up 7 bases, with 25 bases separating them. CDR1 is DFQATT and CDR2 is SNEGSKA in the germline V gene (reference sequence). This CDR3 has 16 residues. The CDR3 protein is CSASHFASSTYNEQYF. The CDR3 bases are TGCAGTGCTAGTCATTTCGCTTCGTCAACCTACAATGAGCAGTACTTC.

The chain is built from TRBV2 and TRBJ2-3; D remains ambiguous. Trimming removed 0 bases from V and 8 bases from J, with 21 bases in between. Germline values: CDR1 SNHLY, CDR2 FYNNEI. The CDR3 loop spans 17 amino acids. In DNA, the CDR3 is TGTGCCAGCAGTGAAGCGAGAGGCCGGCCAAGTCTGACTACGCAGTATTTT. Its translation: CASSEARGRPSLTTQYF. The full variable domain, its missing parts supplied by reference TRBV2 and TRBJ2-3, is EPEVTQTPSHQVTQMGQEVILRCVPISNHLYFYWYRQILGQKVEFLVSFYNNEISEKSEIFDDQFSVERPDGSNFTLKIRSTKLEDSAMYFCASSEARGRPSLTTQYFGPGTRLTVL.

CDR3 bases: TGCAGTGCTAGAGATCAACTGGAGGGAGCAGGCGCAGATACGCAGTATTTT. Translation: CSARDQLEGAGADTQYF. The chain combines TRBV20-1 with TRBJ2-3; possible D gene TRBD2, 6 bases. V was shortened by 0 bases and J by 4 bases, with 20 bases between the two germline ends. CDR3 length: 17 residues. Per the germline V gene, CDR1 is DFQATT and CDR2 is SNEGSKA (reference sequence).

Concerning this clonotype itself: A much larger clonotype is one base distant, so this may be a read error. The V call is TRBV10-3, the J call TRBJ2-7, with D hard to call. This CDR3 is 13 amino acids long. Trimming removed 10 bases from V and 0 bases from J, with 13 bases in between. The germline V gene encodes CDR1 ENHRY and CDR2 SYGVKD. This CDR3 reads CATLNTDSYEQYF. The CDR3, as DNA: TGTGCCACCCTGAACACAGACTCCTACGAGCAGTACTTC.

This sequence joins TRBV28 and TRBJ2-5; 7 bases are shared with TRBD2. The J segment lost 3 bases and the V segment lost 3 bases, leaving 10 bases of the junction unmatched. CDR3 length: 16 residues. Germline V gives CDR1 MDHEN, CDR2 SYDVKM. The CDR3 DNA follows: TGTGCCAGCAGTTTTTCTGCGGGCCTAGCGGAAGAGACCCAGTACTTC. Translating it yields CASSFSAGLAEETQYF.

This clonotype was picked up a small number of times. The V call is TRBV6-1, the J call TRBJ2-1; 7 positions match TRBD1. Germline CDR1 and CDR2: MNHNS and SASEGT. CDR3 length equals 15 residues. Losses at the gene ends were 3 bases for V and 10 bases for J; bases not matched to a gene: 12. In DNA form, the CDR3 reads TGTGCCAGCAGTGAGGGGTCAGGGGGTTCCAGCGAGCAGTTCTTC. Its protein is CASSEGSGGSSEQFF.

The chain combines TRBV5-5 with TRBJ1-1; 9 nucleotides align to TRBD1. Germline V gives CDR1 SGHKS, CDR2 YYEKEE (reference sequence). The junction had 13 bases not matched to a gene; V was cut back by 4 bases and J by 3 bases. The CDR3 is 17 amino acids. CDR3 residues: CASSPLQGAAVYTEAFF. The CDR3 nucleotides read TGTGCCAGCAGCCCTCTACAGGGGGCGGCGGTCTACACTGAAGCTTTCTTT.

The chain couples TRBV4-3 to TRBJ2-7, with 9 bases matching TRBD2. The J call is in doubt because the DNA end fits TRBJ2-5 better. The germline CDR1 and CDR2 sequences are LGHNA and YSLEER. CDR3 size: 16 residues. The CDR3 bases are TGCGCCAGCAGCCAAGATGGGGCGGGAGGGGGAGAGACCCAGTACTTC. Amino acid sequence: CASSQDGAGGGETQYF.

The chain carries TRBV20-1 and TRBJ2-5; D may be TRBD2 (6 bases). The length of the CDR3 is 15 residues. Germline values: CDR1 DFQATT, CDR2 SNEGSKA (reference sequence). Trimming removed 0 bases from V and 11 bases from J, with 22 bases in between. The CDR3 nucleotides are TGCAGTGCTAGAGATCTCCGTGTAAGGGAGGTAGAGCAGTACTTC. Its protein is CSARDLRVREVEQYF.

This clonotype was picked up one time. The rearrangement links TRBV6-1 to TRBJ2-7, with D maybe TRBD2 (5 bases). V gave up 4 bases and J gave up 3 bases, with 10 bases separating them. The CDR3 extends over 13 amino acids. In germline, CDR1 is MNHNS, CDR2 SASEGT. The CDR3 nucleotides are TGTGCCAGCAGTGTCGACGGACTCTACGAGCAGTACTTC. The encoded protein is CASSVDGLYEQYF.